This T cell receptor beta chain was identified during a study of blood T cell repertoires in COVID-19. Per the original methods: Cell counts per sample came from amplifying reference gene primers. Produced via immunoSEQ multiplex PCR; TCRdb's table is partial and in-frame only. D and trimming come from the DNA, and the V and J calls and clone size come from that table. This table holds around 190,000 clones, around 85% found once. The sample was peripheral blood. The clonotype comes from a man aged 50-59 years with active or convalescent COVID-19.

The CDR3: CASSKSRAEAFF. In DNA, the CDR3 is TGTGCCAGTAGTAAGTCGAGGGCTGAAGCTTTCTTT. The chain has TRBV19 and TRBJ1-1; D unresolved. The CDR3 is 12 residues long. V was shortened by 4 bases and J by 6 bases, with 9 bases between the two germline ends. The V gene's germline CDR1 is LNHDA and CDR2 SQIVND (reference sequence).